Following are 27 T cell receptor beta chains from one sample sequenced in a study of monozygotic twins with inflammatory bowel disease. TCRdb re-called the 5' RACE reads and catalogs CDR3 proteins one per entry, DNA excluded. The sample is made up of around 210,000 distinct CDR3 sequences, and the top ten hold about 8% of it. Sequencing input: blood. These receptors all come from a human donor with ulcerative colitis or Crohn's disease, or a healthy co-twin of an affected twin (not recorded which).

V and J are TRBV11-3 and TRBJ2-5. This CDR3 is 14 amino acids long. The germline V gene has CDR1 SGHNT and CDR2 YENEEA. The CDR3 loop is CASSLGRLQETQYF.

The chain combines TRBV6-4 with TRBJ2-1; the TRBD2 assignment by TCRdb is unverifiable without DNA. The CDR3 consists of 15 residues. Germline V lookup: CDR1 MRHNA, CDR2 SNTAGT. The CDR3 loop reads CASSGTTATNNEQFF.

This chain uses TRBV20-1 with TRBJ2-3. CDR1 is DFQATT, CDR2 SNEGSKA, per germline (reference sequence). This CDR3 is 13 amino acids long. This CDR3 reads CSANEKTQHTQYF.

The genes are TRBV19 and TRBJ1-1. This CDR3 has 14 residues. Germline CDR1 is LNHDA and CDR2 is SQIVND (reference sequence). The CDR3 protein is CASSRGRTGAEAFF.

The chain recombines TRBV7-9 with TRBJ1-1; TCRdb returns TRBD1, unconfirmable since there is no DNA. Germline CDR1 SEHNR, CDR2 FQNEAQ (reference sequence). The CDR3 extends over 13 amino acids. CDR3 sequence: CASSARGNTEAFF.

The CDR3 is CASSLDFGDEGYTF. The chain combines TRBV11-2 with TRBJ1-2. Germline CDR1 SGHAT, CDR2 FQNNGV. The CDR3 sequence is 14 residues long.

CDR3 amino acids: CASSPQTGQNEKLFF. The chain is built from TRBV7-2 and TRBJ1-4; with no DNA, the TCRdb D assignment of TRBD1 cannot be verified. This CDR3 is built from 15 residues. Per the germline V gene, CDR1 is SGHTA and CDR2 is FQGNSA.

The chain carries TRBV19 and TRBJ2-1. The CDR3 spans 11 residues. In germline, CDR1 is LNHDA, CDR2 SQIVND (reference sequence). The chain's CDR3 is CASSIVNEQFF.

The chain links TRBV7-2 to TRBJ2-5; the D call of TRBD1 rests on TCRdb alone, since no DNA is present to check it. There are 15 residues in the CDR3. Germline V gene sequence: CDR1 SGHTA, CDR2 FQGNSA. CDR3 loop: CASSSWTAIQETQYF.

The chain uses TRBV7-9 and TRBJ1-1; TCRdb indicates TRBD1, and absent DNA this call remains unverified. CDR1 and CDR2 (germline): SEHNR, FQNEAQ (reference sequence). This CDR3 has 15 amino acids. This CDR3 is CASSSLTGGYTEAFF.

CDR3 amino acids: CASSTSWGPYYGYTF. The chain couples TRBV19 to TRBJ1-2; the D gene TCRdb calls, TRBD1, cannot be checked with no DNA. CDR1 and CDR2 (germline): LNHDA, SQIVND (reference sequence). The CDR3 extends over 15 amino acids.

V usage is TRBV5-1 and J usage is TRBJ1-4; TCRdb's assignment of TRBD1 cannot be checked, as there is no DNA. The CDR3 length is 17 residues. Germline V lookup: CDR1 SGHRS, CDR2 YFSETQ. The CDR3 reads CASSFGDSLLSNEKLFF. The variable domain in full, completed from reference TRBV5-1 and TRBJ1-4, reads KAGVTQTPRYLIKTRGQQVTLSCSPISGHRSVSWYQQTPGQGLQFLFEYFSETQRNKGNFPGRFSGRQFSNSRSEMNVSTLELGDSALYLCASSFGDSLLSNEKLFFGSGTQLSVL.

V usage is TRBV5-1 and J usage is TRBJ1-3; no DNA is available, so the TRBD1 call from TCRdb remains unchecked. The CDR3 has 19 residues. Germline V gene sequence: CDR1 SGHRS, CDR2 YFSETQ. CDR3 sequence reads: CASSLAGGTQKSSGNTIYF.

This CDR3 reads CAISPQGGSYEQYF. This rearrangement joins TRBV10-3 to TRBJ2-7; TCRdb outputs TRBD1, but without DNA this stays unchecked. CDR1 is ENHRY, CDR2 SYGVKD, per germline. The CDR3 length is 14 residues.

The CDR3: CASSAQGAVGELFF. The chain employs TRBV12-3 or TRBV12-4 and TRBJ2-2; lacking DNA, the TRBD1 call made by TCRdb goes unchecked. This CDR3 comprises 14 residues.

The V gene is TRBV7-9, the J gene TRBJ2-5; the D gene TCRdb calls, TRBD2, cannot be checked with no DNA. CDR3 size: 15 residues. Germline V gene sequence: CDR1 SEHNR, CDR2 FQNEAQ (reference sequence). The CDR3 region is CASSPEWARMETQYF.

The chain carries TRBV20-1 and TRBJ2-5; TCRdb's D call of TRBD1 is untestable without DNA. CDR1 and CDR2 (germline): DFQATT, SNEGSKA (reference sequence). The CDR3 contains 11 residues. The CDR3 loop reads CSAAPQETQYF.

This chain connects TRBV6-5 to TRBJ1-2. CDR1 and CDR2 from the germline V gene are MNHEY and SVGAGI. This CDR3 comprises 14 residues. This CDR3 reads CASSYGQANYGYTF.

The chain recombines TRBV18 with TRBJ2-1; no DNA is available, so the TRBD2 call from TCRdb remains unchecked. The CDR3 contains 16 residues. The germline V gene has CDR1 KGHSH and CDR2 LQKENI. CDR3 sequence reads: CASSPGLAGSYNEQFF.

The V gene is TRBV12-3 or TRBV12-4, the J gene TRBJ2-7; the TRBD1 assignment by TCRdb is unverifiable without DNA. The CDR3 extends over 11 amino acids. The CDR3 reads CASSLGGKQYF.

V usage is TRBV30 and J usage is TRBJ1-3. CDR1 is GTSNPN, CDR2 SVGIG, per germline (reference sequence). This CDR3 has 14 amino acids. CDR3 sequence reads: CAWIPVGPGNTIYF.

The V call is TRBV3-1, the J call TRBJ1-5; TCRdb calls TRBD1, which cannot be checked without DNA. CDR1 and CDR2 from the germline V gene are LGHDT and YNNKEL (reference sequence). The CDR3 is 14 amino acids. CDR3 amino acids: CASSHTGLNQPQHF.

This chain joins TRBV5-5 and TRBJ1-1; TCRdb reports TRBD1, a call that lacks DNA to check it against. The CDR3 is 16 residues long. Germline V CDR1 and CDR2: SGHKS, YYEKEE (reference sequence). This CDR3 is CASSQAREPGSTEAFF.

The chain joins TRBV4-1 to TRBJ2-1; no DNA is available, so the TRBD2 call from TCRdb remains unchecked. From germline, CDR1 is MGHRA and CDR2 YSYEKL. This CDR3 has 19 residues. CDR3 residues: CASSQDHSGGPSGSNEQFF.

The chain couples TRBV6-1 to TRBJ2-6; TCRdb's D call of TRBD2 is untestable without DNA. Germline CDR1 reads MNHNS; CDR2 reads SASEGT. The CDR3 consists of 17 residues. CDR3 amino acids: CASSEVLASSGANVLTF.

This sequence joins TRBV18 and TRBJ1-1; TCRdb calls TRBD1, which cannot be checked without DNA. CDR3 length: 15 residues. Germline V gene data show CDR1 as KGHSH and CDR2 as LQKENI. CDR3 sequence reads: CASSSDRAMNTEAFF.

The V and J genes are TRBV28 and TRBJ2-5; TCRdb's D call of TRBD1 is untestable without DNA. The germline gives CDR1 MDHEN, CDR2 SYDVKM. The CDR3 extends over 14 amino acids. CDR3 sequence: CASSTGGTWSTQYF.